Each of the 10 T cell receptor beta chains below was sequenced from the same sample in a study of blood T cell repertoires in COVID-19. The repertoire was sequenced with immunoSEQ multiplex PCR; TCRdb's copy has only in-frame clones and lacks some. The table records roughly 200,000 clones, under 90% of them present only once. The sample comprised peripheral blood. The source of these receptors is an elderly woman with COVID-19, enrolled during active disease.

The CDR3 region has the DNA TGTGCCAGCAGACCACAGAATTCACCCCTCCACTTT. It yields the protein CASRPQNSPLHF. This sequence joins TRBV6-5 and TRBJ1-6; D call uncertain. Trimming removed 6 bases at V and 7 bases at J, with 7 bases between. Germline loops: CDR1 MNHEY, CDR2 SVGAGI. CDR3 length: 12 amino acids.

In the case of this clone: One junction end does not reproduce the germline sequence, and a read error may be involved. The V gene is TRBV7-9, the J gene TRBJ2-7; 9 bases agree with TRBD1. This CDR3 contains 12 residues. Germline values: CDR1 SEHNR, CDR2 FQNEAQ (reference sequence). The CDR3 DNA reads TGTGCCAGCAGCTCGACAGGGGGTCAGGCGCACTTC. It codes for CASSSTGGQAHF.

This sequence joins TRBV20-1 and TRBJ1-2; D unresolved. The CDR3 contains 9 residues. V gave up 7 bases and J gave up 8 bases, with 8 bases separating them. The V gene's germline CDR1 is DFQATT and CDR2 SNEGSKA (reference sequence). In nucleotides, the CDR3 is TGCAGTGTAGCTTCGGGCTACACCTTC. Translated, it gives CSVASGYTF.

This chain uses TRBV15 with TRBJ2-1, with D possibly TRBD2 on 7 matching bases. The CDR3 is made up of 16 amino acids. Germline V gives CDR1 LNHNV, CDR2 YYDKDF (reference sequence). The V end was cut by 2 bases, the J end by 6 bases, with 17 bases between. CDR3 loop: CATSRLGGVAFNEQFF. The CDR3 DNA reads TGTGCCACCAGCAGACTAGGGGGGGTCGCCTTCAATGAGCAGTTCTTC. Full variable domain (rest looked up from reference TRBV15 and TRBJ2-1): DAMVIQNPRYQVTQFGKPVTLSCSQTLNHNVMYWYQQKSSQAPKLLFHYYDKDFNNEADTPDNFQSRRPNTSFCFLDIRSPGLGDTAMYLCATSRLGGVAFNEQFFGPGTRLTVL.

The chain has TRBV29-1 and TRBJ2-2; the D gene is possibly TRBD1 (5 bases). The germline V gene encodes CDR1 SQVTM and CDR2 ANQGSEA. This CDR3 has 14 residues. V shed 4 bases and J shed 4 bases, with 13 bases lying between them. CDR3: CSVVGSGATGELFF. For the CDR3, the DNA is TGCAGCGTTGTGGGGTCTGGGGCCACCGGGGAGCTGTTTTTT.

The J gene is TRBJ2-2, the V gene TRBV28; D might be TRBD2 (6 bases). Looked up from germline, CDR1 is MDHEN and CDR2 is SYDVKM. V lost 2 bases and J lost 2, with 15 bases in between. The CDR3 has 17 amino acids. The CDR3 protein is CASSLSGLAGNTGELFF. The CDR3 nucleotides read TGTGCCAGCAGTTTAAGCGGGCTGGCGGGTAACACCGGGGAGCTGTTTTTT. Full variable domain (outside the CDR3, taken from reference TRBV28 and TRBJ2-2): DVKVTQSSRYLVKRTGEKVFLECVQDMDHENMFWYRQDPGLGLRLIYFSYDVKMKEKGDIPEGYSVSREKKERFSLILESASTNQTSMYLCASSLSGLAGNTGELFFGEGSRLTVL.

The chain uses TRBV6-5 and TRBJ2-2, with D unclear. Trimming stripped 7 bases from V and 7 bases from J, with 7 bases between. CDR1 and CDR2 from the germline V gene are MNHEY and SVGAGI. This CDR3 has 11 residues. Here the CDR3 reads CASTRGGELFF. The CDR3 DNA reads TGTGCCAGCACTCGAGGCGGGGAGCTGTTTTTT.

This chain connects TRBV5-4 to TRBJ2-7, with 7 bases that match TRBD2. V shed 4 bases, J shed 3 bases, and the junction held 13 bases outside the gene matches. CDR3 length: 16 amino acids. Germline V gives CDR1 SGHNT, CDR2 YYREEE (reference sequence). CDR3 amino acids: CASSPGGLREIYEQYF. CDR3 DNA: TGTGCCAGCAGCCCCGGTGGGTTGCGGGAGATCTACGAGCAGTACTTC. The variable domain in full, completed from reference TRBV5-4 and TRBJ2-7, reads ETGVTQSPTHLIKTRGQQVTLRCSSQSGHNTVSWYQQALGQGPQFIFQYYREEENGRGNFPPRFSGLQFPNYSSELNVNALELDDSALYLCASSPGGLREIYEQYFGPGTRLTVT.

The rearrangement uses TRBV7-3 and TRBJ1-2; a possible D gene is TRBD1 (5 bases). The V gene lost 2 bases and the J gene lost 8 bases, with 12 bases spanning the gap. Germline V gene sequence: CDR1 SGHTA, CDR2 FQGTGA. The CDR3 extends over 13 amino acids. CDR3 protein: CASSLGHSRGYTF. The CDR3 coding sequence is TGTGCCAGCAGCTTAGGACATTCCCGAGGCTACACCTTC.

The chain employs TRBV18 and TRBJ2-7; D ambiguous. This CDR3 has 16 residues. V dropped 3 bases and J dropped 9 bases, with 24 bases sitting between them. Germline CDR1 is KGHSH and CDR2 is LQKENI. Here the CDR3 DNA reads TGTGCCAGCTCACCCGAGGTCGGCATTGTGGGTATTTGGCAGTACTTC. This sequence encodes CASSPEVGIVGIWQYF.